The 31 T cell receptor beta chains reported below all come from one sample, sequenced in a study of beta chain features in type 1 diabetes. As every portion of the isolated RNA was reverse transcribed, the sequencing read expressed TCRB transcripts. Using immunoSEQ multiplex PCR, the repertoire was profiled, and TCRdb retains in-frame clones only, with some absent. The repertoire holds about 360,000 clones, roughly 12% seen once, with 0.017% in the top ten. Sequencing was performed on naive CD4+ T cells from blood. The receptors were gathered from a man aged 18 to 29 in good health.

The sample holds a few counts of this clone. This chain joins TRBV7-2 and TRBJ2-6; no definite D call. The CDR3 is made up of 15 amino acids. The germline CDR1 and CDR2 sequences are SGHTA and FQGNSA. The V and J ends lost 3 bases and 1 base respectively, with 7 bases between them. CDR3 nucleotide sequence: TGTGCCAGCAGCTTTGGCCAATCTGGGGCCAACGTCCTGACTTTC. The encoded protein is CASSFGQSGANVLTF.

The chain links TRBV28 to TRBJ1-2; 9 bases align to TRBD1. CDR3 length equals 16 residues. J was trimmed by 8 bases and V by 5 bases; bases with no gene match: 15. Germline CDR1 and CDR2: MDHEN and SYDVKM. Here the CDR3 reads CASSPGTGLLGGGYTF. CDR3 in DNA: TGTGCCAGCAGTCCCGGGACAGGGCTCCTTGGGGGAGGCTACACCTTC.

V is TRBV6-5 and J is TRBJ2-7; possibly TRBD1 for D (5 bases). Trimming shortened V by 7 bases and J by 1 base, and 14 bases separated the two germline ends. Germline CDR1 is MNHEY and CDR2 is SVGAGI. This CDR3 region has 14 residues. This chain's CDR3 is CASKIKTASYEQYF. The CDR3 nucleotides read TGTGCCAGCAAAATCAAGACAGCTTCCTACGAGCAGTACTTC.

Remarks on this clone: Other nucleotide sequences in the sample specify the same CDR3. This chain joins TRBV7-9 and TRBJ2-7; D call uncertain. The CDR3 spans 14 residues. The germline CDR1 and CDR2 sequences are SEHNR and FQNEAQ (reference sequence). Trimming took 0 bases from V and 2 from J, leaving 8 bases between them. CDR3 coding DNA: TGTGCCAGCAGCTTAGCCTACGCACCCTACGAGCAGTACTTC. Encoded protein: CASSLAYAPYEQYF.

This clone was counted a few times. The rearrangement joins TRBV7-6 to TRBJ2-1, with D perhaps matching TRBD2 (5 bases). Trimming pared 1 base from V and 10 bases from J, leaving 8 bases between. The germline V gene encodes CDR1 SGHVS and CDR2 FNYEAQ. This CDR3 is 12 amino acids long. CDR3 coding DNA: TGTGCCAGCAGCTTAGGAACGGGGGAGCAGTTCTTC. Protein sequence: CASSLGTGEQFF.

This clone showed up just a few times. The rearrangement uses TRBV4-3 and TRBJ2-7; 7 bases match TRBD1. CDR3 size: 16 residues. J was trimmed by 4 bases and V by 0 bases; bases with no gene match: 9. Germline CDR1 LGHNA, CDR2 YSLEER. This chain's CDR3 is CASSQDGTAPGYEQYF. The CDR3 nucleotides read TGCGCCAGCAGCCAAGATGGGACAGCCCCGGGGTACGAGCAGTACTTC.

This clone was recorded many times. J is TRBJ1-2 and V is TRBV14; D is unresolved. The V gene lost 4 bases and the J gene lost 0 bases, with 6 bases spanning the gap. Per the germline V gene, CDR1 is SGHDN and CDR2 is FVKESK. The CDR3 length is 13 residues. The CDR3 spells CASSLGTNYGYTF. For the CDR3, the DNA is TGTGCCAGCAGCCTCGGGACTAACTATGGCTACACCTTC.

This clone was seen a few times. The chain couples TRBV25-1 to TRBJ2-5; 9 bases are a match to TRBD1. This CDR3 region has 13 residues. Trimming removed 4 bases from V and 6 bases from J; junction bases left unmatched: 3. Germline CDR1 reads MGHDK; CDR2 reads SYGVNS. Written as DNA, the CDR3 is TGTGCCAGCAGTGCGACAGGGGGGAAGACCCAGTACTTC. The encoded protein is CASSATGGKTQYF.

This clone has more than one count but fewer than ten. The V call is TRBV14, the J call TRBJ2-5; 7 bases map to TRBD1. CDR1 and CDR2 (germline): SGHDN, FVKESK. CDR3 size: 15 residues. V lost 3 bases to trimming and J lost 5 bases; unmatched junction nucleotides: 9. The chain's CDR3 is CASSQKNRGSETQYF. For the CDR3, the DNA is TGTGCCAGCAGCCAGAAAAACAGGGGTTCGGAGACCCAGTACTTC. Full variable domain (missing parts from reference TRBV14 and TRBJ2-5): EAGVTQFPSHSVIEKGQTVTLRCDPISGHDNLYWYRRVMGKEIKFLLHFVKESKQDESGMPNNRFLAERTGGTYSTLKVQPAELEDSGVYFCASSQKNRGSETQYFGPGTRLLVL.

As DNA, the CDR3 is TGTGCCAGCAGTTTAGGGACAAGGGCCTACGAGCAGTACTTC. Translated, it gives CASSLGTRAYEQYF. The chain couples TRBV27 to TRBJ2-7; TRBD1 might be the D (6 bases). Germline V gives CDR1 MNHEY, CDR2 SMNVEV (reference sequence). The CDR3 runs 14 residues. V was clipped by 2 bases and J by 2 bases, with 10 bases between them.

The chain recombines TRBV2 with TRBJ2-5; 13 nucleotides align to TRBD2. Trimming removed 5 bases from V and 4 bases from J; junction bases left unmatched: 4. The CDR3 consists of 15 residues. Germline values: CDR1 SNHLY, CDR2 FYNNEI. Here the CDR3 DNA reads TGTGCCAGCAGTCCTCGGACTAGCGGGGGAGAGACCCAGTACTTC. As protein: CASSPRTSGGETQYF.

The chain couples TRBV27 to TRBJ2-6, with D possibly matching TRBD1 (5 bases). The germline CDR1 and CDR2 sequences are MNHEY and SMNVEV (reference sequence). This CDR3 is 15 amino acids long. The V end lost 5 bases, the J end lost 0 bases, and 8 bases lay between the germline ends. Written as DNA, the CDR3 is TGTGCCAGCAGTCTGACAGTCTCTGGGGCCAACGTCCTGACTTTC. It is translated as CASSLTVSGANVLTF.

This CDR3 is CASAATGRYTGELFF. Written as DNA, the CDR3 is TGTGCCTCCGCGGCGACAGGGAGGTACACCGGGGAGCTGTTTTTT. J is TRBJ2-2 and V is TRBV5-4, with D possibly being TRBD1 (7 bases). The CDR3 runs to 15 residues. Looked up from germline, CDR1 is SGHNT and CDR2 is YYREEE (reference sequence). V was pared by 10 bases and J by 3 bases, with 19 bases between.

The chain employs TRBV7-2 and TRBJ1-5, with D maybe TRBD1 (6 bases). This CDR3 is 14 amino acids long. The V gene's germline CDR1 is SGHTA and CDR2 FQGNSA. V shed 5 bases and J shed 1 base, with 9 bases lying between them. The CDR3 DNA sequence: TGTGCCAGCAGCCCGGGACACAGCAATCAGCCCCAGCATTTT. It encodes CASSPGHSNQPQHF.

The V gene is TRBV7-3, the J gene TRBJ2-7; D might be TRBD2 (6 bases). V dropped 3 bases and J dropped 4 bases, with 13 bases sitting between them. CDR1 is SGHTA and CDR2 is FQGTGA in the germline V gene. The CDR3 spans 14 residues. The DNA of the CDR3 is TGTGCCAGCAGCTTCGGGGACTCGGAATACGAGCAGTACTTC. Its protein is CASSFGDSEYEQYF.

In DNA form, the CDR3 reads TGCGCCAGCAGCCTCCGGGACAGCTCCTACAATGAGCAGTTCTTC. Encoded protein: CASSLRDSSYNEQFF. The chain couples TRBV5-1 to TRBJ2-1; 7 bases agree with TRBD1. In germline, CDR1 is SGHRS, CDR2 YFSETQ. The CDR3 is 15 amino acids. J gave up 0 bases and V 4 bases, and 4 bases lay outside the gene matches. Supplemented by reference TRBV5-1 and TRBJ2-1, the full variable domain reads KAGVTQTPRYLIKTRGQQVTLSCSPISGHRSVSWYQQTPGQGLQFLFEYFSETQRNKGNFPGRFSGRQFSNSRSEMNVSTLELGDSALYLCASSLRDSSYNEQFFGPGTRLTVL.

The chain combines TRBV9 with TRBJ2-7; D perhaps matches TRBD2 (6 bases). Trimming removed 0 bases from V and 1 base from J, with 11 bases in between. Germline V lookup: CDR1 SGDLS, CDR2 YYNGEE. The CDR3 contains 15 residues. The CDR3 DNA sequence: TGTGCCAGCAGCGTAGGTGTGGGAGGTTCCTACGAGCAGTACTTC. Translated, it gives CASSVGVGGSYEQYF. The full variable domain, completed using reference TRBV9 and TRBJ2-7, is DSGVTQTPKHLITATGQRVTLRCSPRSGDLSVYWYQQSLDQGLQFLIQYYNGEERAKGNILERFSAQQFPDLHSELNLSSLELGDSALYFCASSVGVGGSYEQYFGPGTRLTVT.

The rearrangement links TRBV27 to TRBJ2-3; the D gene is possibly TRBD2 (6 bases). Trimming took 7 bases from V and 1 from J, leaving 18 bases between them. Germline values: CDR1 MNHEY, CDR2 SMNVEV (reference sequence). The CDR3 contains 16 residues. CDR3 amino acids: CASKEGGGSRTDTQYF. The DNA for the CDR3 is TGTGCCAGCAAAGAGGGAGGAGGGTCTCGCACAGATACGCAGTATTTT.

This chain uses TRBV4-3 with TRBJ2-3, with D tentatively TRBD2 (7 bases). This CDR3 is 17 amino acids long. Germline lookup yields CDR1 LGHNA and CDR2 YSLEER. Trimming removed 4 bases at V and 3 bases at J, with 20 bases between. The CDR3: CASSRGGAGRGTDTQYF. CDR3 DNA: TGCGCCAGCAGCCGAGGGGGGGCAGGCAGGGGAACAGATACGCAGTATTTT.

There are a few counts of this clone. CDR3 sequence (DNA): TGCAGCGTTGACAGGATTTACAATGAGCAGTTCTTC. This sequence encodes CSVDRIYNEQFF. J is TRBJ2-1 and V is TRBV29-1, with D unresolved. The CDR3 is 12 amino acids. The germline gives CDR1 SQVTM, CDR2 ANQGSEA. V was pared by 3 bases and J by 4 bases, with 7 bases between.

The J gene is TRBJ1-2, the V gene TRBV28, with 8 bases identical to TRBD1. V shed 5 bases, J shed 6 bases, and the junction held 5 bases outside the gene matches. Germline V CDR1 and CDR2: MDHEN, SYDVKM. The CDR3 runs 13 residues. The CDR3 here is CASSPPGGHGYTF. CDR3 bases: TGTGCCAGCAGTCCCCCAGGGGGCCATGGCTACACCTTC.

The rearrangement links TRBV27 to TRBJ2-1, with TRBD2 as a possible D gene (7 bases). With 5 bases removed from V and 8 bases from J, the gap between germline ends came to 25 bases. In germline, CDR1 is MNHEY, CDR2 SMNVEV (reference sequence). This CDR3 has 17 residues. The CDR3 DNA sequence: TGTGCCAGCAGTCCGCAACCGGAGGGCGGCGGGGGCTATGAGCAGTTCTTC. Translation: CASSPQPEGGGGYEQFF.

The rearrangement uses TRBV27 and TRBJ2-1, with 9 positions matching TRBD2. V lost 5 bases and J lost 7; bases outside the gene matches: 15. This CDR3 is built from 17 residues. Per germline, CDR1 MNHEY and CDR2 SMNVEV (reference sequence). CDR3 DNA: TGTGCCAGCAGTCCCCCCGTGTCTAGCGGGAAGAGGAATGAGCAGTTCTTC. It specifies CASSPPVSSGKRNEQFF.

V gene TRBV7-9 combines with J gene TRBJ2-5; D gene unclear. CDR1 is SEHNR, CDR2 FQNEAQ, per germline (reference sequence). The CDR3 is 15 residues long. V was clipped by 1 base and J by 5 bases, with 14 bases between them. The CDR3 DNA reads as TGTGCCAGCAGCTTAGTCTCAAATCTCCGGGAGACCCAGTACTTC. This gives the protein CASSLVSNLRETQYF.

This clone appeared once. The genes are TRBV7-2 and TRBJ2-5; tentative D call: TRBD1 (6 bases). Germline CDR1 SGHTA, CDR2 FQGNSA. V was pared by 0 bases and J by 4 bases, with 15 bases between. This CDR3 has 16 residues. The CDR3 nucleotides read TGTGCCAGCAGCTTAGCGTGGCAGGGGCAAGGAGAGACCCAGTACTTC. Protein sequence: CASSLAWQGQGETQYF.

This clone has only a few counts. The chain recombines TRBV30 with TRBJ1-2; 7 bases map to TRBD1. The CDR3 sequence is 13 residues long. Germline values: CDR1 GTSNPN, CDR2 SVGIG (reference sequence). V gave up 1 base and J gave up 8 bases; unmatched junction bases: 7. The CDR3 DNA sequence: TGTGCCTGGAGTGGTACAGGGGACGGGGGCTACACCTTC. Protein sequence: CAWSGTGDGGYTF.

The chain employs TRBV19 and TRBJ1-2, with a weak D call TRBD1 (5 bases). Trimming took off 4 bases at V and 8 bases at J, with 23 bases between the two ends. CDR1 is LNHDA, CDR2 SQIVND, per germline (reference sequence). This CDR3 has 16 residues. CDR3 DNA sequence: TGTGCCAGTAGTACTCCCACACAGGCGGGGTTCAAGGGCTACACCTTC. The encoded protein is CASSTPTQAGFKGYTF.

This clone was picked up a small number of times. This chain links TRBV5-1 with TRBJ1-2, with D maybe TRBD1 (5 bases). V was trimmed by 1 base and J by 4 bases, leaving 14 bases between them. There are 15 residues in the CDR3. CDR1 SGHRS and CDR2 YFSETQ come from the germline V gene. The CDR3 DNA follows: TGCGCCAGCAGCTTGCAGGGCGCCAGTCCCTATGGCTACACCTTC. Its protein is CASSLQGASPYGYTF.

Only a few counts were recorded for this clone. The rearrangement uses TRBV30 and TRBJ2-7; 7 bases match TRBD2. Unmatched junction bases numbered 5, after V lost 0 bases and J lost 3 bases. Germline V lookup: CDR1 GTSNPN, CDR2 SVGIG (reference sequence). The CDR3 has 14 amino acids. The DNA for the CDR3 is TGTGCCTGGAGTGTTACTAGCGTCAGCTACGAGCAGTACTTC. It encodes CAWSVTSVSYEQYF.

This clone was observed a handful of times. The J gene is TRBJ2-4, the V gene TRBV14; 7 nucleotides agree with TRBD1. V shed 4 bases, J shed 7 bases, and the junction held 7 bases outside the gene matches. The germline V gene has CDR1 SGHDN and CDR2 FVKESK. The CDR3 length is 14 residues. This CDR3 reads CASSPTTGYNIQYF. DNA for the CDR3: TGTGCCAGCAGCCCAACGACAGGGTACAACATTCAGTACTTC.

This clone was observed a few times. This sequence joins TRBV5-4 and TRBJ1-6; maybe TRBD1 (5 bases). The CDR3 is made up of 15 amino acids. V was clipped by 5 bases and J by 7 bases, with 16 bases between them. From germline, CDR1 is SGHNT and CDR2 YYREEE (reference sequence). In DNA form, the CDR3 reads TGTGCCAGCAGGGATACAGGTAGGCGAAATTCACCCCTCCACTTT. As protein: CASRDTGRRNSPLHF.